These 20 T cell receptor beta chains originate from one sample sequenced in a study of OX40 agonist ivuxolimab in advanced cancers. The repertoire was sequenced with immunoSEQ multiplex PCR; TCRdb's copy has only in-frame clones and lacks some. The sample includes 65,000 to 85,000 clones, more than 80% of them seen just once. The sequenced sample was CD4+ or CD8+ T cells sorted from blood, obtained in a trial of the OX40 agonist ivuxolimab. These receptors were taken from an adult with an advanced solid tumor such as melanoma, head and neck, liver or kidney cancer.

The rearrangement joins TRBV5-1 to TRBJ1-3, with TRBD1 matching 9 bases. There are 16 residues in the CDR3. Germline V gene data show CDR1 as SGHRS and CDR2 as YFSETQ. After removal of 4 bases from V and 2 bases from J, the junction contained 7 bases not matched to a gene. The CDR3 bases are TGCGCCAGCAGCCCGGGACAGGGAGGTGCTGGAAACACCATATATTTT. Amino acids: CASSPGQGGAGNTIYF.

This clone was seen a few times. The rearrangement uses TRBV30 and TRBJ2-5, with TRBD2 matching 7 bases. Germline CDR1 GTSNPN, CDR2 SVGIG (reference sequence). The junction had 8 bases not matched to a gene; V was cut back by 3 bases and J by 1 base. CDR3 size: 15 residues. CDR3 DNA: TGTGCCTGGAGGGCCAACCTAGCGGCCCAAGAGACCCAGTACTTC. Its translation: CAWRANLAAQETQYF.

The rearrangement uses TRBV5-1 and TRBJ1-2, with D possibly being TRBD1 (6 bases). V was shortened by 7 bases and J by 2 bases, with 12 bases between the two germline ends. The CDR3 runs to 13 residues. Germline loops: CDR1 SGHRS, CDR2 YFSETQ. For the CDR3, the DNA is TGCGCCAGCCGGACAGACCTAAACTATGGCTACACCTTC. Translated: CASRTDLNYGYTF.

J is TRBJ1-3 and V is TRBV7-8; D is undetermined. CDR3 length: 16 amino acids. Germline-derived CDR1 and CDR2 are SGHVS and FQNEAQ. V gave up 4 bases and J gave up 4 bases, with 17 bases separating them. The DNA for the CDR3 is TGTGCCAGCAGCTCAAGGGAGGGCCTTACCGGAAACACCATATATTTT. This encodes CASSSREGLTGNTIYF. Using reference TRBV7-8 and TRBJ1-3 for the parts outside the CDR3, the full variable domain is GAGVSQSPRYKVAKRGQDVALRCDPISGHVSLFWYQQALGQGPEFLTYFQNEAQLDKSGLPSDRFFAERPEGSVSTLKIQRTQQEDSAVYLCASSSREGLTGNTIYFGEGSWLTVV.

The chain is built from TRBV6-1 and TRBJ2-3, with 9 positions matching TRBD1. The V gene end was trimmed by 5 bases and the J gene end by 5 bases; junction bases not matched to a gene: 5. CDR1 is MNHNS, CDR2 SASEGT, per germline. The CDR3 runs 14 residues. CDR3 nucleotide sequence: TGTGCCAGCAGTCAAGGGACAGGGAAAGATACGCAGTATTTT. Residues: CASSQGTGKDTQYF.

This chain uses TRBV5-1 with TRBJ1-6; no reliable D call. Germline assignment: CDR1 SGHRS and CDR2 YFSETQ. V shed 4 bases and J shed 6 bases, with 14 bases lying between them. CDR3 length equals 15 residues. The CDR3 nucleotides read TGCGCCAGCAGCCTCTTGGGCCAAACTAATTCACCCCTCCACTTT. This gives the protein CASSLLGQTNSPLHF.

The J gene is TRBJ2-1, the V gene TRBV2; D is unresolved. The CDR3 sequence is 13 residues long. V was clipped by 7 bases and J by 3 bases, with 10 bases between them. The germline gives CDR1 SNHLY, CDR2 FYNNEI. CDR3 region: CASIFVRYNEQFF. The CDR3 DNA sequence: TGTGCCAGCATCTTTGTTCGCTACAATGAGCAGTTCTTC.

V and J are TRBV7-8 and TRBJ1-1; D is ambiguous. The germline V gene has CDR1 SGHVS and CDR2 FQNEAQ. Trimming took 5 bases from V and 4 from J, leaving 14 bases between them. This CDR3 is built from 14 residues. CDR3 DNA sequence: TGTGCCAGCAGCACCCGAAGGGATGGCACTGAAGCTTTCTTT. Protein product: CASSTRRDGTEAFF.

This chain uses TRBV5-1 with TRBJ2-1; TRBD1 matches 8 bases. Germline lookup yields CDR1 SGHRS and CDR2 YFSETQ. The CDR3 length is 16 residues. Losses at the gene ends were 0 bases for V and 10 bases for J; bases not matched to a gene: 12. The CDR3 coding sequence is TGCGCCAGCAGCTTGGAGTTCCGCAGGGGGCTTGACGAGCAGTTCTTC. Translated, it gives CASSLEFRRGLDEQFF.

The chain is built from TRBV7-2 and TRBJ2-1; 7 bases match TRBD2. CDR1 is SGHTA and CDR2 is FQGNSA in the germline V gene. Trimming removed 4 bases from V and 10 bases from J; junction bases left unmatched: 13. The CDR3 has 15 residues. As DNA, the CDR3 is TGTGCCAGCAGCTCGAGCGGGACTCCAGGCCGGGAGCAGTTCTTC. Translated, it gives CASSSSGTPGREQFF. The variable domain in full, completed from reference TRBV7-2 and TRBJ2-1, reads GAGVSQSPSNKVTEKGKDVELRCDPISGHTALYWYRQSLGQGLEFLIYFQGNSAPDKSGLPSDRFSAERTGGSVSTLTIQRTQQEDSAVYLCASSSSGTPGREQFFGPGTRLTVL.

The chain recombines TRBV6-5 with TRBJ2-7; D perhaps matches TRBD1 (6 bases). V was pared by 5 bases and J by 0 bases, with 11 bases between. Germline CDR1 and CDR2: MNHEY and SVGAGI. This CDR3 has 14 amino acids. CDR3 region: CASSPDRSSYEQYF. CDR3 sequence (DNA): TGTGCCAGCAGTCCTGACAGGTCCTCCTACGAGCAGTACTTC.

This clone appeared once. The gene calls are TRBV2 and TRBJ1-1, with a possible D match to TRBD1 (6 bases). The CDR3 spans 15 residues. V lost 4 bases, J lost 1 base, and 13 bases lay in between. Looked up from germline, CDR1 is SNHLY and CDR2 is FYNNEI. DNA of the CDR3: TGTGCCAGCAGTGTGAGTGGGGGCCGGAACACTGAAGCTTTCTTT. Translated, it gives CASSVSGGRNTEAFF.

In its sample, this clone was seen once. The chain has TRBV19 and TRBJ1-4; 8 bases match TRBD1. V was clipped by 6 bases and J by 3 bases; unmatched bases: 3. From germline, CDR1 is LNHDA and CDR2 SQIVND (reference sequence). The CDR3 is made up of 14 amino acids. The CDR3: CASRPGQANEKLFF. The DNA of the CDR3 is TGTGCCAGTAGGCCGGGACAGGCTAATGAAAAACTGTTTTTT.

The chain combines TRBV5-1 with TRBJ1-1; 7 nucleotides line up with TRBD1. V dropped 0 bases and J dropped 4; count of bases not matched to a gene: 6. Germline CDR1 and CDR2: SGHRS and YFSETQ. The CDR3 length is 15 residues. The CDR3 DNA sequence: TGCGCCAGCAGCTTGGGAACAGGGGAGGGCACTGAAGCTTTCTTT. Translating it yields CASSLGTGEGTEAFF.

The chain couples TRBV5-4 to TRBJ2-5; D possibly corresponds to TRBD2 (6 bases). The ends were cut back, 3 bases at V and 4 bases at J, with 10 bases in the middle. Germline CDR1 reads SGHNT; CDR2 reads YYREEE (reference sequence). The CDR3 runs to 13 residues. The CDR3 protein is CASSSRGRETQYF. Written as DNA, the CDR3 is TGTGCCAGCAGCTCCCGGGGGAGAGAGACCCAGTACTTC.

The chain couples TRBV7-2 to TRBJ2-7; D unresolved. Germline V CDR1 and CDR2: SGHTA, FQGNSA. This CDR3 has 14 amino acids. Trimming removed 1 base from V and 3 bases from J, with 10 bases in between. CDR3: CASSLGKMGYEQYF. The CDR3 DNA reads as TGTGCCAGCAGCTTAGGAAAGATGGGCTACGAGCAGTACTTC. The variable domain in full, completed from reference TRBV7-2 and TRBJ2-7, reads GAGVSQSPSNKVTEKGKDVELRCDPISGHTALYWYRQSLGQGLEFLIYFQGNSAPDKSGLPSDRFSAERTGGSVSTLTIQRTQQEDSAVYLCASSLGKMGYEQYFGPGTRLTVT.

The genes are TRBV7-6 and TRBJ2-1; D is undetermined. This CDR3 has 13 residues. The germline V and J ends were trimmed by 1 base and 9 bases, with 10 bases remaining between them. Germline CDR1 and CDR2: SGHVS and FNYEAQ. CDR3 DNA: TGTGCCAGCAGCTTAGAGGCCACTCGTGAGCAGTTCTTC. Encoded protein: CASSLEATREQFF.

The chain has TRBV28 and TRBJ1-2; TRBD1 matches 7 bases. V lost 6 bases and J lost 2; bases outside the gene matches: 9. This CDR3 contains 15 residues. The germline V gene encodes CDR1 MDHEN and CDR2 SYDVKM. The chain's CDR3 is CASSPGGGDNYGYTF. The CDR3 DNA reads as TGTGCCAGCAGCCCGGGAGGGGGCGACAACTATGGCTACACCTTC.

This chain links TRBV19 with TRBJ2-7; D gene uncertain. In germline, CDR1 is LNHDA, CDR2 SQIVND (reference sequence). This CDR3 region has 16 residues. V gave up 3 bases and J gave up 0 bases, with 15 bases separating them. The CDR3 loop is CASSINWRQSSYEQYF. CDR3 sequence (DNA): TGTGCCAGTAGTATTAATTGGCGGCAAAGCTCCTACGAGCAGTACTTC.

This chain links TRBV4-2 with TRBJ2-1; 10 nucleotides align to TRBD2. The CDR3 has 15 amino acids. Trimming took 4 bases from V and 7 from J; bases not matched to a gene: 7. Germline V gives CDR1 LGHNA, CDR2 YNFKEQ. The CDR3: CASSPLAGVENEQFF. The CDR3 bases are TGTGCCAGCAGCCCGCTAGCGGGGGTCGAAAATGAGCAGTTCTTC.